This TCR beta chain was obtained from a study of blood T cell repertoires in COVID-19. V trimming: 3 bases; J trimming: 0 bases; junction bases outside the gene matches: 2. CDR1 is SGHRS and CDR2 is YFSETQ in the germline V gene. This CDR3 contains 17 residues. Data came from immunoSEQ multiplex PCR; TCRdb stores just in-frame clones and leaves some out. This repertoire shows more than 15,000 clones, 70% to 90% found once; its top ten account for approximately 9%. The genes are TRBV5-1 and TRBJ2-1; 14 bases are shared with TRBD2. The receptor's source is a man between 40 and 49 years old with active COVID-19. The sequenced material came from peripheral blood. CDR3 nucleotide sequence: TGCGCCAGCAGCTGGGGACTAGCGGGGGCCTCCTACAATGAGCAGTTCTTC. It yields the protein CASSWGLAGASYNEQFF.